This T cell receptor beta chain is from a study of T cell repertoires in cytomegalovirus infection. About the research overall: CMV infection together with matching HLA type was indicated by public TCR beta signatures. General study points: Cumulative public TCR beta family frequency identified CMV carriers with the relevant HLA. Ex vivo responses were dominated by HLA-C-restricted CMV-specific TCR beta clonotypes.

This clonotype was found many times. As yet, its antigen is unknown. TCRdb called the reads again in MiXCR, with one record for every CDR3 protein. The table includes about 130,000 distinct CDR3 sequences, roughly 9% detected once. This receptor was identified in a human donor in good health (CMV status not recorded). Some clones in this sample may be carry-over from other donors' samples. The sequencing input was PBMCs.

The DNA of the CDR3 is TGTGCCAGCAGTTGGGGGGAGGCCGGGGAGCTGTTTTTT. Protein: CASSWGEAGELFF. This chain connects TRBV12-3 or TRBV12-4 to TRBJ2-2; a weak D match, TRBD2 (6 bases). V was trimmed by 4 bases and J by 6 bases, leaving 9 bases between them. CDR3 size: 13 residues.